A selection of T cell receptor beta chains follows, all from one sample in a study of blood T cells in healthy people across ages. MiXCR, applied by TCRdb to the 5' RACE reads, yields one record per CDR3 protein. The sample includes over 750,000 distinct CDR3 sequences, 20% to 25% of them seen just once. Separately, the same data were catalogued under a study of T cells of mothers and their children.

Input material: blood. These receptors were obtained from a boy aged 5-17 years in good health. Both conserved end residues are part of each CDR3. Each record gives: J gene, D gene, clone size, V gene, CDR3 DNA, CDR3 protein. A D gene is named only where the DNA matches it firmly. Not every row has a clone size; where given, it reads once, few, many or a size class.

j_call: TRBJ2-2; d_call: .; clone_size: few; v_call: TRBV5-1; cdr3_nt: TGCGCCAGCGCCGGACGTGGGGACACCGGGGAGCTGTTTTTT; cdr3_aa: CASAGRGDTGELFF
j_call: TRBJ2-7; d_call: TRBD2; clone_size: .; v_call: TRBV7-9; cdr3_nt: TGTGCCAGCAGCTCGATGGGCGGGGGGCCGACCTTCTCCTACGAGCAGTACTTC; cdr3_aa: CASSSMGGGPTFSYEQYF
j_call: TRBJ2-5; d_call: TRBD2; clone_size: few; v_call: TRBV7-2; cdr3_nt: TGTGCCAGCAGCTTATTCGAGCGGGGCCAAGAGACCCAGTACTTC; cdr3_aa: CASSLFERGQETQYF
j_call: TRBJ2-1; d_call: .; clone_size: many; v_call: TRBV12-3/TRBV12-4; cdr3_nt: TGTGCCAGCAGCTTCTCGGATGAGCAGTTCTTC; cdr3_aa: CASSFSDEQFF
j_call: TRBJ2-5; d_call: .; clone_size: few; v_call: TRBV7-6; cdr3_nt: TGTGCCACCGCCCGGGACTCGCAAGAGACCCAGTACTTC; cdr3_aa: CATARDSQETQYF
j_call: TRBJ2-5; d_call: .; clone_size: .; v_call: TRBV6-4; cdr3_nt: TGTGCCAGCAGTGCGGGGTTTGGAGAGACCCAGTACTTC; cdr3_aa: CASSAGFGETQYF
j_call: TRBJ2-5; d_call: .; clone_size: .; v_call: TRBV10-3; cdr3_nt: TGTGCCATCAGTGCGGCCCCCCAAGAGACCCAGTACTTC; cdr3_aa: CAISAAPQETQYF
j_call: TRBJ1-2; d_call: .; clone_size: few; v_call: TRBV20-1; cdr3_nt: TGCAGTGCTGCCCAGGGATATGGCTACACCTTC; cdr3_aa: CSAAQGYGYTF
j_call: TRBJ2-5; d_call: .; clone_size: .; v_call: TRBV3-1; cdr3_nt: TGTGCCAGCAGCCAAACCACGCAGGGGAGACGTGAGACCCAGTACTTC; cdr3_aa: CASSQTTQGRRETQYF
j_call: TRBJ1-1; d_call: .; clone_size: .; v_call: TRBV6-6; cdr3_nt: TGTGCCAGCAGTTCTCAAGGGGTAAAGAACACTGAAGCTTTCTTT; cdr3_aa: CASSSQGVKNTEAFF
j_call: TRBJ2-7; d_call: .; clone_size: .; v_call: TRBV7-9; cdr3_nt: TGTGCCAGCAGATCAGGGTCAGCCGAGCAGTACTTC; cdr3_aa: CASRSGSAEQYF
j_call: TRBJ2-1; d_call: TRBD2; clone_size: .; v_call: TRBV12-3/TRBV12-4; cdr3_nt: TGTGCCAGCAGCCCGGGACTACCCCCAAATGAGCAGTTCTTC; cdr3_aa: CASSPGLPPNEQFF
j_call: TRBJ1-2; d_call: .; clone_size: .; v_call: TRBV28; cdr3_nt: TGTGCCAGCAGTTTAAGGGGTTTCGGGTATGGCTACACCTTC; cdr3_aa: CASSLRGFGYGYTF
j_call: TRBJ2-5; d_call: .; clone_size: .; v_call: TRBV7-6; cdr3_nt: TGTGCCAGCAGCTTCGGGGGAATGGAGACCCAGTACTTC; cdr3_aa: CASSFGGMETQYF
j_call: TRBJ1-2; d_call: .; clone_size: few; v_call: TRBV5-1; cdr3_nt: TGCGCCAGCAGCTTGGATCCGGTTAACTATGGCTACACCTTC; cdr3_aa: CASSLDPVNYGYTF
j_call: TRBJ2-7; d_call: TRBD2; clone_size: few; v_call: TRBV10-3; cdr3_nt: TGTGCCATAGCAGCGGGAGAAGAAGGCGAGCAGTACTTC; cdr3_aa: CAIAAGEEGEQYF
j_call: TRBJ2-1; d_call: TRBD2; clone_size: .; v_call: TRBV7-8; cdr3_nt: TGTGCCAGTAGCGAGACCGGGACTAGCGGGTACAATGAGCTGTTCTTC; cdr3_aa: CASSETGTSGYNELFF
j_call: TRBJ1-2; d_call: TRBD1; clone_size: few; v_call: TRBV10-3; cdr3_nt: TGTGCCATCTCCAGGGGGACAACAGACTATGGCTACACCTTC; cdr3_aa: CAISRGTTDYGYTF